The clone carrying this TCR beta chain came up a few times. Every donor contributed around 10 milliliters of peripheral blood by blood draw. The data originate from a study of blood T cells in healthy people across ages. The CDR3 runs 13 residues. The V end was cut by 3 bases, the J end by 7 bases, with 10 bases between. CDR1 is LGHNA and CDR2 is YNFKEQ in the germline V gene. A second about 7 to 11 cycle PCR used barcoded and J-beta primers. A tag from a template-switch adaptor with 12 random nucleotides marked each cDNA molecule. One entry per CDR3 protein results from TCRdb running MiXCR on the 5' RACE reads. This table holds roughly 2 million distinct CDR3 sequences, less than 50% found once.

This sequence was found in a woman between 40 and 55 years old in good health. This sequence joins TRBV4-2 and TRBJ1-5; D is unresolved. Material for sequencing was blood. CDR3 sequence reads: CASSHRLQQPQHF. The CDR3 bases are TGTGCCAGCAGCCATCGTCTACAACAGCCCCAGCATTTT.